Following are 7 T cell receptor beta chains from one sample sequenced in a study of early T cells in non-severe SARS-CoV-2 infection (dated by TCRdb to 2020 to 2022). Receptors were amplified or captured by 5' RACE. Sequenced using a NextSeq 500. TCRdb ran its own pipeline on the public reads, namely fastp trimming at Q25 and MiXCR clone calling, and kept in-frame beta chains. Identical CDR3 protein sequences are pooled into one entry, listed with their most common genes and DNA. This sample gives around 70,000 distinct CDR3 sequences in total; roughly 12% of them show up just once. The ten largest clones take up approximately 5% of the sample. Sequences were obtained from whole blood. The source of these receptors is an adult who was a healthcare worker with PCR-confirmed SARS-CoV-2 infection or an uninfected control (not recorded which).

This clonotype was recorded many times. V and J are TRBV19 and TRBJ2-5; no clear D. The V gene lost 4 bases and the J gene lost 7 bases, with 13 bases spanning the gap. Looked up from germline, CDR1 is LNHDA and CDR2 is SQIVND (reference sequence). There are 13 residues in the CDR3. DNA of the CDR3: TGTGCCAGTAGTAGTGCTGGGCGAGGGACCCAGTACTTC. This translates into CASSSAGRGTQYF.

This clonotype has ten or more counts. The chain carries TRBV11-2 and TRBJ2-2; D remains unclear. The CDR3 runs 14 residues. Germline CDR1 and CDR2: SGHAT and FQNNGV. Deletions cut 5 bases from V and 3 bases from J, with 10 bases between. The CDR3, as DNA: TGTGCCAGCAGCCGCGATTTATACACCGGGGAGCTGTTTTTT. Translation gives CASSRDLYTGELFF.

The chain combines TRBV19 with TRBJ1-5, with D unclear. Trimming removed 5 bases at V and 5 bases at J, with 16 bases between. The CDR3 runs 15 residues. Germline V gives CDR1 LNHDA, CDR2 SQIVND (reference sequence). CDR3 residues: CASSLKGRTDQPQHF. The CDR3 DNA follows: TGTGCCAGTAGTCTGAAGGGCCGGACTGATCAGCCCCAGCATTTT.

This clonotype has ten or more counts. The chain uses TRBV7-8 and TRBJ2-1; D is ambiguous. Trimming stripped 2 bases from V and 7 bases from J, with 9 bases between. Germline CDR1 and CDR2: SGHVS and FQNEAQ. The CDR3 contains 13 residues. The CDR3 DNA is TGTGCCAGCAGCTTATTGGGTGAAAATGAGCAGTTCTTC. Translated, it gives CASSLLGENEQFF.

This clonotype came up a few times. The chain combines TRBV5-8 with TRBJ2-7; unclear D gene. The CDR3 has 11 residues. The V end lost 4 bases, the J end lost 4 bases, and 6 bases lay between the germline ends. The germline CDR1 and CDR2 sequences are SGHTS and YDEGEE. Here the CDR3 reads CASSNYYEQYF. The CDR3 DNA follows: TGTGCCAGCAGCAACTATTACGAGCAGTACTTC.

This clonotype was recorded at least ten times. The rearrangement links TRBV11-3 to TRBJ2-7; 8 positions match TRBD2. The trim removed 5 bases at V and 5 bases at J, leaving 11 bases unmatched. This CDR3 has 15 residues. Germline assignment: CDR1 SGHNT and CDR2 YENEEA. The CDR3 loop reads CASSTREGPQNEQYF. Here the CDR3 DNA reads TGTGCCAGCAGCACTCGGGAGGGCCCTCAGAACGAGCAGTACTTC. Full variable domain (outside the CDR3, taken from reference TRBV11-3 and TRBJ2-7): EAGVVQSPRYKIIEKKQPVAFWCNPISGHNTLYWYLQNLGQGPELLIRYENEEAVDDSQLPKDRFSAERLKGVDSTLKIQPAELGDSAVYLCASSTREGPQNEQYFGPGTRLTVT.

In this sample, this clonotype turned up many times. CDR3 sequence: CASSLVRSDYNEQFF. The CDR3 bases are TGCGCCAGCAGCTTGGTACGGAGCGACTACAATGAGCAGTTCTTC. V gene TRBV5-1 combines with J gene TRBJ2-1; D is unresolved. The CDR3 is 15 residues long. Germline V CDR1 and CDR2: SGHRS, YFSETQ. Trimming cost V 0 bases and J 3 bases, with 10 bases left between them.